The T cell receptor beta chain described here comes from a study of PD-1 blockade in classical Hodgkin lymphoma (dated by TCRdb to about 2020). A note on the overall study: A peripheral blood immune signature of response to PD-1 blockade in classical Hodgkin lymphoma was defined using TCR beta sequencing and CyTOF. Study-level results and caveats: Baseline TCR diversity was reported to be lower in newly diagnosed patients than in healthy donors and to be lower still in relapsed/refractory patients. The study covered only a single clinical trial cohort, and the causes of the repertoire differences, possibly disease activity or prior therapy, were still not defined.

In this sample, this clone turned up once. What this receptor recognizes is not known. No per-base quality is available; no much larger clone lies one base away. The CDR3 starts with the cysteine, ends with the phenylalanine, and has 14 residues. Kept here is only the CDR3 DNA, which spans 42 bases and is read in frame from base 1. Taken from the germline V gene, the CDR1 and CDR2 loops are SGHRS and YFSETQ. The V and J ends are trimmed by 2 bases and 0 bases, leaving 6 bases between them. The time point label here, explained by the study, means: newly diagnosed, previously untreated cHL patient sample. PBMCs from patients with newly diagnosed, previously untreated classical Hodgkin lymphoma were sequenced as a comparison group for the relapsed/refractory trial patients. Peripheral blood was collected in 8 mL Vacutainer Cell Preparation Tubes, from which PBMCs were isolated by centrifugation and then cryopreserved.

The Qiagen DNeasy kit was used to extract genomic DNA both from unsorted PBMCs and from the negatively selected CD4+ and CD8+ fractions. Using primers that anneal to V and J segments, immunoSEQ multiplex PCR amplified the TCR beta CDR3 regions. A synthetic immune receptor repertoire was used to minimize amplification bias, and remaining bias was computationally removed after sequencing. In the original analysis: Custom Python scripts were used to quantify repertoire diversity as the Shannon entropy index. Unsorted, CD4+ and CD8+ repertoires were analyzed separately, except in combined analyses where CD4+ and CD8+ sequences were merged in silico. What TCRdb holds here is the immuneACCESS table cut down to in-frame rearrangements. Part of the clones is not present; checked against another copy, under half of the missing clones reflect an unresolved V gene, and the others are unexplained. V and J calls and clone size follow that table, whereas D and trimming were derived from the DNA. This sample holds 30,000 to 35,000 clones; approximately 94% were observed only once. The ten largest clones capture roughly 2.1% of the sample.

The specimen was peripheral blood mononuclear cells (PBMCs). The TCR originated in a human donor with classical Hodgkin lymphoma. The sequence joins TRBV5-1 to TRBJ2-1; a tentative D match to TRBD2 spans 5 bases. The CDR3 loop reads CASSLTSSYNEQFF. In nucleotides, the sequence is TGCGCCAGCAGCTTAACTAGCTCCTACAATGAGCAGTTCTTC.